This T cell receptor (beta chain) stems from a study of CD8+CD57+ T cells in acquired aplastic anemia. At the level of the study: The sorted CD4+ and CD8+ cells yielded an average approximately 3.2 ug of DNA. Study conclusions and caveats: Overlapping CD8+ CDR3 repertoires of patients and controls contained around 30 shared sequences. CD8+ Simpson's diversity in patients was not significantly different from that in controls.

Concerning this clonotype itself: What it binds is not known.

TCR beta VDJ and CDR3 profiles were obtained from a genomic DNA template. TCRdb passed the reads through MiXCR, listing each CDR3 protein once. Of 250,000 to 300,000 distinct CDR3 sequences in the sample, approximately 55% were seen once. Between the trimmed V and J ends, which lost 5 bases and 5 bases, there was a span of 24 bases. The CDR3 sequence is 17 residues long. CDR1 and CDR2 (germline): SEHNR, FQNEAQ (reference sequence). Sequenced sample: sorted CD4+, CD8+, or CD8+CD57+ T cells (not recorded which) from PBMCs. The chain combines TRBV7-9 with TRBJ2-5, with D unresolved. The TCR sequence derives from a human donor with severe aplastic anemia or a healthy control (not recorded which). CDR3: CASSPRYARYLRETQYF. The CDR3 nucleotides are TGTGCCAGCAGCCCCAGATACGCAAGATACCTTCGTGAGACCCAGTACTTC.